A single sample gave rise to the 18 T cell receptor beta chains below, sequenced in a study of T cells in narcolepsy. Generated by immunoSEQ multiplex PCR, the TCRdb table keeps only in-frame clones and is missing some. The profile covers about 27,000 clones, with approximately 80% appearing a single time and almost 3.5% taken by the ten largest. Sequenced input: CD45RA- memory CD4+ T cells from PBMCs. These receptors came from a human donor with narcolepsy.

This clone has just one count. The CDR3 sequence: CASSFPGLRGNTIYF. CDR3 nucleotide sequence: TGTGCCAGCAGCTTCCCGGGGTTGCGGGGAAACACCATATATTTT. The V and J genes are TRBV5-8 and TRBJ1-3, with D hard to call. The CDR3 has 15 residues. V lost 2 bases, J lost 4 bases, and 13 bases lay in between. Germline V gene sequence: CDR1 SGHTS, CDR2 YDEGEE.

This chain links TRBV10-3 with TRBJ1-3, with TRBD1 as a possible D gene (6 bases). This CDR3 is 14 amino acids long. Trimming cost V 3 bases and J 2 bases, with 8 bases left between them. The germline V gene encodes CDR1 ENHRY and CDR2 SYGVKD. CDR3 nucleotide sequence: TGTGCCATCAGTGACTCAGGGGCTGGAAACACCATATATTTT. Amino acids: CAISDSGAGNTIYF.

The chain uses TRBV13 and TRBJ2-2; D possibly uses TRBD1 or TRBD2 (6 bases each). The germline CDR1 and CDR2 sequences are PRHDT and FYEKMQ (reference sequence). The V and J ends lost 3 bases and 7 bases respectively, with 12 bases between them. The CDR3 spans 14 residues. The CDR3 DNA sequence: TGTGCCAGCAGCTTTTCGAGGGGGGTCGGGGAGCTGTTTTTT. It encodes CASSFSRGVGELFF. Full variable domain (remainder filled in from reference TRBV13 and TRBJ2-2): AAGVIQSPRHLIKEKRETATLKCYPIPRHDTVYWYQQGPGQDPQFLISFYEKMQSDKGSIPDRFSAQQFSDYHSELNMSSLELGDSALYFCASSFSRGVGELFFGEGSRLTVL.

The V gene is TRBV18, the J gene TRBJ1-1; 8 positions match TRBD1. This CDR3 has 14 amino acids. Germline CDR1 reads KGHSH; CDR2 reads LQKENI. The J segment lost 4 bases and the V segment lost 8 bases, leaving 9 bases of the junction unmatched. The DNA of the CDR3 is TGTGCCAGCCAGACGACAACAGGGGGCACTGAAGCTTTCTTT. Protein sequence: CASQTTTGGTEAFF.

V is TRBV7-2 and J is TRBJ2-1; 11 bases map to TRBD2. Per germline, CDR1 SGHTA and CDR2 FQGNSA. The CDR3 is made up of 18 amino acids. With 5 bases clipped from V and 5 bases from J, the junction kept 14 bases outside the gene matches. The CDR3 region is CASSQSRLAGGPNNEQFF. DNA for the CDR3: TGTGCCAGCAGCCAAAGTCGGCTAGCGGGGGGCCCAAACAATGAGCAGTTCTTC.

This clone is a singleton in its sample. This chain joins TRBV6-5 and TRBJ1-2; 7 positions agree with TRBD1. The CDR3 sequence is 15 residues long. V lost 6 bases and J lost 1; bases outside the gene matches: 8. Germline V gene data show CDR1 as MNHEY and CDR2 as SVGAGI. The chain's CDR3 is CASRLRQGFNYGYTF. CDR3 nucleotide sequence: TGTGCCAGCAGGCTCCGACAGGGATTTAACTATGGCTACACCTTC.

The chain carries TRBV19 and TRBJ2-7, with D hard to call. The V and J ends lost 0 bases and 2 bases respectively, with 11 bases between them. CDR3 size: 15 residues. Germline lookup yields CDR1 LNHDA and CDR2 SQIVND (reference sequence). CDR3 coding DNA: TGTGCCAGTAGTATAGAGGCACAGAAGGCCTACGAGCAGTACTTC. It is translated as CASSIEAQKAYEQYF.

This clone occurred a few times. V is TRBV6-1 and J is TRBJ2-5; tentatively, D is TRBD2 (5 bases). From germline, CDR1 is MNHNS and CDR2 SASEGT. With 7 bases removed from V and 5 bases from J, the gap between germline ends came to 14 bases. The CDR3 extends over 13 amino acids. This CDR3 is CASKRGYGETQYF. In nucleotides, the CDR3 is TGTGCCAGCAAGAGAGGGTATGGGGAGACCCAGTACTTC.

The chain recombines TRBV5-6 with TRBJ1-2; unclear D gene. Germline V gene lookup returns CDR1 SGHDT and CDR2 YYEEEE. V was pared by 1 base and J by 4 bases, with 11 bases between. CDR3 size: 14 residues. CDR3 sequence: CASSLLPGSYGYTF. CDR3 nucleotide sequence: TGTGCCAGCAGCTTGCTTCCCGGAAGCTATGGCTACACCTTC.

The chain employs TRBV7-8 and TRBJ1-6; 9 bases align to TRBD1. The length of the CDR3 is 18 residues. V trimming: 2 bases; J trimming: 0 bases; junction bases outside the gene matches: 5. The germline V gene encodes CDR1 SGHVS and CDR2 FQNEAQ. The CDR3 coding sequence is TGTGCCAGCAGCTTAAACAGGGGGCCCAGCTCCTATAATTCACCCCTCCACTTT. The encoded protein is CASSLNRGPSSYNSPLHF.

The CDR3 reads CASSDIQGAAFYNEQFF. CDR3 sequence (DNA): TGTGCCAGCAGCGACATCCAGGGGGCCGCTTTTTACAATGAGCAGTTCTTC. The V and J genes are TRBV7-9 and TRBJ2-1, with 8 nucleotides matching TRBD1. The CDR3 spans 17 residues. V was clipped by 5 bases and J by 4 bases; unmatched bases: 13. CDR1 is SEHNR, CDR2 FQNEAQ, per germline (reference sequence).

The chain uses TRBV6-5 and TRBJ2-3, with 14 bases aligning to TRBD2. J gave up 1 base and V 4 bases, and 1 base lay outside the gene matches. The germline CDR1 and CDR2 sequences are MNHEY and SVGAGI. The CDR3 consists of 16 residues. CDR3 nucleotide sequence: TGTGCCAGCAGTTTGGGACTAGCGGGAGGCACAGATACGCAGTATTTT. This encodes CASSLGLAGGTDTQYF.

J is TRBJ2-2 and V is TRBV11-2; TRBD2 matches at 8 bases. The V gene's germline CDR1 is SGHAT and CDR2 FQNNGV. This CDR3 is built from 17 residues. V was pared by 6 bases and J by 1 base, with 10 bases of the junction left unmatched. The CDR3 region has the DNA TGTGCCAGCAGACCTACCCGGACTAGCCGGAACACCGGGGAGCTGTTTTTT. Protein product: CASRPTRTSRNTGELFF.

This clone was found once. The gene calls are TRBV4-1 and TRBJ1-3, with 7 bases aligning to TRBD1. In germline, CDR1 is MGHRA, CDR2 YSYEKL. The CDR3 covers 15 residues. V shed 4 bases, J shed 5 bases, and the junction held 8 bases outside the gene matches. CDR3 residues: CASSLGTAERNTIYF. The CDR3 DNA follows: TGCGCCAGCAGCCTAGGGACAGCTGAACGAAACACCATATATTTT.

The chain recombines TRBV2 with TRBJ1-5; 7 bases fit TRBD1. In germline, CDR1 is SNHLY, CDR2 FYNNEI. The CDR3 spans 12 residues. Trimming took 6 bases from V and 8 from J; bases not matched to a gene: 4. The CDR3 nucleotides read TGTGCCAGCAGCCTCGGGACAGAGCCCCAGCATTTT. It specifies CASSLGTEPQHF.

The rearrangement uses TRBV5-8 and TRBJ2-1, with 13 bases matching TRBD2. CDR3 length: 15 amino acids. The germline gives CDR1 SGHTS, CDR2 YDEGEE. The ends lost 1 base at V and 7 bases at J; junction bases unmatched: 2. CDR3 coding DNA: TGTGCCAGCAGCTTGAAGGGACTAGCGGGAAATGAGCAGTTCTTC. This codes for CASSLKGLAGNEQFF.

This chain links TRBV5-1 with TRBJ1-1; 8 nucleotides match TRBD1. With V trimmed by 4 bases and J by 1 base, 6 bases remained unmatched. Germline CDR1 is SGHRS and CDR2 is YFSETQ. The CDR3 runs 15 residues. In DNA, the CDR3 is TGCGCCAGCAGCGTCACCGGGACAGGGAACACTGAAGCTTTCTTT. Its translation is CASSVTGTGNTEAFF.

The chain couples TRBV21-1 to TRBJ2-5; TRBD1 is taken as the D call from the table, unchecked against the DNA. TRBV21-1 is shown as a pseudogene. The CDR3 sequence is 15 residues long. The CDR3 spells CASSNSSTSLKTQYF. The CDR3 bases are TGTGCCAGCAGCAATTCTTCGACATCGTTAAAGACCCAGTACTTC.